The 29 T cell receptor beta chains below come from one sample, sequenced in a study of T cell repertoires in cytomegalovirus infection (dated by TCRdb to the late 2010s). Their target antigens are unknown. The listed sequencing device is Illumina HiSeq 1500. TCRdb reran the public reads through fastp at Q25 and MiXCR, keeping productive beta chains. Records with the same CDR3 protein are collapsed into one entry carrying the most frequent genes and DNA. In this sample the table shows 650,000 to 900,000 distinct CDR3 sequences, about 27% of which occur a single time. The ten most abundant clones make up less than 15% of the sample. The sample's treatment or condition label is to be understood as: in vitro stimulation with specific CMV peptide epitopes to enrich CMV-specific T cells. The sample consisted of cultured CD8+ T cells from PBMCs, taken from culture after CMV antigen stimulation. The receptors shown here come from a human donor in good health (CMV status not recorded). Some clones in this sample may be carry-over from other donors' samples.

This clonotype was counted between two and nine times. Written as DNA, the CDR3 is TGTGCCAGCAGAGGGGCAGGTAGCACAGATACGCAGTATTTT. Translated, it gives CASRGAGSTDTQYF. The V gene is TRBV7-9, the J gene TRBJ2-3, with D maybe TRBD1 (5 bases). Germline CDR1 and CDR2: SEHNR and FQNEAQ (reference sequence). CDR3 length equals 14 residues. V was pared by 6 bases and J by 0 bases, with 10 bases between. The whole variable domain, filled in from reference TRBV7-9 and TRBJ2-3, reads DTGVSQNPRHKITKRGQNVTFRCDPISEHNRLYWYRQTLGQGPEFLTYFQNEAQLEKSRLLSDRFSAERPKGSFSTLEIQRTEQGDSAMYLCASRGAGSTDTQYFGPGTRLTVL.

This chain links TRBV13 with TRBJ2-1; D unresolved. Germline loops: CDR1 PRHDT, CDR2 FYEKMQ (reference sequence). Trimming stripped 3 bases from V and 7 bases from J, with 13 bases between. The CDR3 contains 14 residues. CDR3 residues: CASSFTTWGNEQFF. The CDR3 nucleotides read TGTGCCAGCAGCTTTACCACTTGGGGAAATGAGCAGTTCTTC.

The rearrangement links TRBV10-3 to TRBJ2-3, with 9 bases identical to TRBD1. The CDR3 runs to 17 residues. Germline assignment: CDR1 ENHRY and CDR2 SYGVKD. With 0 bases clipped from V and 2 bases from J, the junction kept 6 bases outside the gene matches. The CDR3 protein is CAISESWGQGPTDTQYF. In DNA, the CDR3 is TGTGCCATCAGTGAGTCGTGGGGACAGGGACCCACAGATACGCAGTATTTT.

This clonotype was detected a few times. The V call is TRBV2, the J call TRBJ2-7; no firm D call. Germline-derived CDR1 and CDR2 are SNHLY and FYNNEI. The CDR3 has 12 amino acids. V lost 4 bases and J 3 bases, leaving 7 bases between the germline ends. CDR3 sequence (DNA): TGTGCCAGCAGTGGTACTATCTACGAGCAGTACGTC. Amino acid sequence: CASSGTIYEQYV.

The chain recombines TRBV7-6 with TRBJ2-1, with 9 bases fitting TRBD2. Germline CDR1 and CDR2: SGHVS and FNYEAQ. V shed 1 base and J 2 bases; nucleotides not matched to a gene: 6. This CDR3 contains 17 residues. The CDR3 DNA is TGTGCCAGCAGCTTAGGTCCCCTAGCGGGGACCTACAATGAGCAGTTCTTC. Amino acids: CASSLGPLAGTYNEQFF.

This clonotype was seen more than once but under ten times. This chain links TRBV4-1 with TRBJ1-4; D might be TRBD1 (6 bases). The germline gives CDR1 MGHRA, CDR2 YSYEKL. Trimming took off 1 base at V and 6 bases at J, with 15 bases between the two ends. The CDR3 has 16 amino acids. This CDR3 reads CASSQVHRVVDEKLFF. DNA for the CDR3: TGCGCCAGCAGCCAAGTACACAGGGTAGTGGATGAAAAACTGTTTTTT.

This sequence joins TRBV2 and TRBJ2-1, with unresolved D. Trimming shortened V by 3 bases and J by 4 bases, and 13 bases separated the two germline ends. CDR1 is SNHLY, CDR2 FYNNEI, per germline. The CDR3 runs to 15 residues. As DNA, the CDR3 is TGTGCCAGCAGTGAGTCGAGCGACCAATACAATGAGCAGTTCTTC. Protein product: CASSESSDQYNEQFF.

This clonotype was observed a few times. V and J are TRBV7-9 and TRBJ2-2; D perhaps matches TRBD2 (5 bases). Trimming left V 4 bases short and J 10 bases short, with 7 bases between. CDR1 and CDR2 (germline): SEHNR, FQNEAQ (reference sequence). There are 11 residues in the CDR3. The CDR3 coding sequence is TGTGCCAGCAGCTCCGGACTGGAGCTGTTTTTT. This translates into CASSSGLELFF.

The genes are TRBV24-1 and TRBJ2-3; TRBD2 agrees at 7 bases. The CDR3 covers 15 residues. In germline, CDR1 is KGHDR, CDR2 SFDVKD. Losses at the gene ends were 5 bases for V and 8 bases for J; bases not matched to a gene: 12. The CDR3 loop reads CATSAAGGGRGTQYF. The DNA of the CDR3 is TGTGCCACCAGTGCTGCCGGCGGGGGTCGGGGTACGCAGTATTTT.

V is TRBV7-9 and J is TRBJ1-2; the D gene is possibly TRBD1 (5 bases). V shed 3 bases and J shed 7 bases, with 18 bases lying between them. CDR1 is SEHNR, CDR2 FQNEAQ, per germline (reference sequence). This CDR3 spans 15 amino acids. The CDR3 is CASSFQDGVGGGYTF. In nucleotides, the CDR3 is TGTGCCAGCAGCTTCCAGGACGGAGTTGGGGGTGGCTACACCTTC.

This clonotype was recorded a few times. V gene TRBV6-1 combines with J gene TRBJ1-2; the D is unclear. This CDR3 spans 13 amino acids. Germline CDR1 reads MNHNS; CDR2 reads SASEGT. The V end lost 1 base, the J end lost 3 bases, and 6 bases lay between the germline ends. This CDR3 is CASSEVRYYGYTF. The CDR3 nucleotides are TGTGCCAGCAGTGAAGTCAGATACTATGGCTACACCTTC.

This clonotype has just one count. This CDR3 is CASSQGYASLYGYTF. For the CDR3, the DNA is TGCGCCAGCAGCCAAGGGTACGCTTCACTCTATGGCTACACCTTC. This rearrangement joins TRBV4-1 to TRBJ1-2; D remains ambiguous. Per germline, CDR1 MGHRA and CDR2 YSYEKL. CDR3 length: 15 amino acids. V was shortened by 1 base and J by 4 bases, with 13 bases between the two germline ends.

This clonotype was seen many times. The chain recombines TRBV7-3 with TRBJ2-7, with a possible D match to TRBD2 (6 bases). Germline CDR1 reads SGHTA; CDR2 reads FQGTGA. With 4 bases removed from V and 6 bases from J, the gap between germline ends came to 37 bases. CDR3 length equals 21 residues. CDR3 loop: CASSYPRRGILPGPNQIEQYV. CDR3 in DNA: TGTGCCAGCAGCTACCCCCGGAGGGGCATCTTGCCCGGACCAAACCAAATCGAGCAGTACGTC.

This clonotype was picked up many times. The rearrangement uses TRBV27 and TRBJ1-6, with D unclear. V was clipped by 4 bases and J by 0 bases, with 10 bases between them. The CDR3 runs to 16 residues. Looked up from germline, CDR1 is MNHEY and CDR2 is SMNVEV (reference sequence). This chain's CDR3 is CASSYTASSYNSPLHF. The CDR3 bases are TGTGCCAGCAGTTATACAGCAAGCTCCTATAATTCACCCCTCCACTTT.

The CDR3, as DNA: TGTGCCAGCAGTTACTCCCTAGCGAGAGAGACCCAGTACTTC. It yields the protein CASSYSLARETQYF. This chain connects TRBV6-2 or TRBV6-3 to TRBJ2-5; tentative D call: TRBD2 (6 bases). Germline CDR1 reads MNHEY; CDR2 reads SVGEGT. The V end was cut by 0 bases, the J end by 4 bases, with 9 bases between. The CDR3 consists of 14 residues.

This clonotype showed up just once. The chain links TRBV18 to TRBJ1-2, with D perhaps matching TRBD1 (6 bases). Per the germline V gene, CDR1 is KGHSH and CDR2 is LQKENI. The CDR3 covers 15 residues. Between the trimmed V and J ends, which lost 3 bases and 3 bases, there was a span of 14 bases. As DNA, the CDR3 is TGTGCCAGCTCACCCCGGATGGAGGGGGACTATGGCTACACCTTC. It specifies CASSPRMEGDYGYTF.

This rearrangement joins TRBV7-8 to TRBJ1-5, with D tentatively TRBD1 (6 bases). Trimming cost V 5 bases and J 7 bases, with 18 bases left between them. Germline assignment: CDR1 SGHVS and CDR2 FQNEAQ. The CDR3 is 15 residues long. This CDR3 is CASSPLDGGRQPQHF. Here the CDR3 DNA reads TGTGCCAGCAGCCCCCTGGATGGGGGGCGACAGCCCCAGCATTTT.

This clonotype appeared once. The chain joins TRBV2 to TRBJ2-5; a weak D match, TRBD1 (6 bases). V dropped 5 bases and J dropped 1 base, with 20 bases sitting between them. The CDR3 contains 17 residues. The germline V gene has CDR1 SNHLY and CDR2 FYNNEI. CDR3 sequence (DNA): TGTGCCAGCAGTTCTTATGACAGGACCACCAGCCAAGAGACCCAGTACTTC. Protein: CASSSYDRTTSQETQYF.

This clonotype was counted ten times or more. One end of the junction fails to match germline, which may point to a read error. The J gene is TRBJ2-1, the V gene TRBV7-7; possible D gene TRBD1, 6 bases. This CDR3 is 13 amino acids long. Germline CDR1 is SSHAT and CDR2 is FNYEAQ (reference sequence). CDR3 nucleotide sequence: TGTGCTAGCAGCCTGGGACATCAGAGTGAGCAGTTCTTC. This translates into CASSLGHQSEQFF.

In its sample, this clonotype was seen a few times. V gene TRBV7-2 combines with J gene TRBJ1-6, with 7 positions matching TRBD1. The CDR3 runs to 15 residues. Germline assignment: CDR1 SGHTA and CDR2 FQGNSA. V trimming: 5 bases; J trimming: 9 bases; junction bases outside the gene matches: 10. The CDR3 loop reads CASSPDDRVGSPLHF. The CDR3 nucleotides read TGTGCCAGCAGCCCAGACGACAGGGTCGGTTCACCCCTCCACTTT.

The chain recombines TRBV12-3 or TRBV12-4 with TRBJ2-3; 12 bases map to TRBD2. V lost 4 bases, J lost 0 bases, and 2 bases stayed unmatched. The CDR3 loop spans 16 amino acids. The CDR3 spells CASSSGTSGSTDTQYF. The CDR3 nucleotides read TGTGCCAGCAGTTCCGGGACTAGCGGGAGCACAGATACGCAGTATTTT.

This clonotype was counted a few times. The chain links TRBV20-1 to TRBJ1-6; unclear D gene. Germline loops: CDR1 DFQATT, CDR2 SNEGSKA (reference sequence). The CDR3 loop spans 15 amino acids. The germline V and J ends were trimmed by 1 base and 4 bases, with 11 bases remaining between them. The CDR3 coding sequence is TGCAGTGCTAGAGGGCGGTCAGAATATAATTCACCCCTCCACTTT. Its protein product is CSARGRSEYNSPLHF.

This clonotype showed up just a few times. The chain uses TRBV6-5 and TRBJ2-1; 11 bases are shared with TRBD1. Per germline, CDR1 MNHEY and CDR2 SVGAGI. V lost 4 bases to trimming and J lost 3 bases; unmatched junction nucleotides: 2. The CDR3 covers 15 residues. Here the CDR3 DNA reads TGTGCCAGCAGTTTCGGGACAGGGGGCTACAATGAGCAGTTCTTC. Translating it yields CASSFGTGGYNEQFF.

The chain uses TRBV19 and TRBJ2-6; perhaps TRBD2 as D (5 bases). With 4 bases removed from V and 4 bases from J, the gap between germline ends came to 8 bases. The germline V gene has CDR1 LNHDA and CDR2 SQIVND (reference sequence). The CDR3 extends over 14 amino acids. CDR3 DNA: TGTGCCAGTAGTAATTCGGGGGGGGCCAACGTCCTGACTTTC. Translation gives CASSNSGGANVLTF.

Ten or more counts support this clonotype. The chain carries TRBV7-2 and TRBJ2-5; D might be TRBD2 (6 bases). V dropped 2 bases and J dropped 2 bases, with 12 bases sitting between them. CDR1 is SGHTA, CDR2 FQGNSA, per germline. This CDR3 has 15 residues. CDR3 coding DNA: TGTGCCAGCAGCTTATCGCGGGGTAAACAAGAGACCCAGTACTTC. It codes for CASSLSRGKQETQYF.

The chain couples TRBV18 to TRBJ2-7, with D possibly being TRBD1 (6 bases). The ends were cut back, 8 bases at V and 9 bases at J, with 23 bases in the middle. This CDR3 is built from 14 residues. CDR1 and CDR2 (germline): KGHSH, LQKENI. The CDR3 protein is CASDGDLGAGVQYF. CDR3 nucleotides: TGTGCCAGCGATGGGGACCTAGGGGCAGGGGTGCAGTACTTC.

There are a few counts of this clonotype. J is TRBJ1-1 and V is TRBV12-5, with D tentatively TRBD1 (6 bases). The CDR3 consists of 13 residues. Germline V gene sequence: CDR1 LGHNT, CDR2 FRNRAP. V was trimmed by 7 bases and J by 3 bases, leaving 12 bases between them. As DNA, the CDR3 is TGTGCTAGTGCCCCAACAGGGTACACTGAAGCTTTCTTT. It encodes CASAPTGYTEAFF.

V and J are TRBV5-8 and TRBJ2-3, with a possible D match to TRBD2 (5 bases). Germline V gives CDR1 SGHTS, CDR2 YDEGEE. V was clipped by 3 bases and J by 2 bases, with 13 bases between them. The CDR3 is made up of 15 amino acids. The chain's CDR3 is CASSSVAFDTDTQYF. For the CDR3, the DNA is TGTGCCAGCAGCTCAGTAGCGTTCGACACAGATACGCAGTATTTT.

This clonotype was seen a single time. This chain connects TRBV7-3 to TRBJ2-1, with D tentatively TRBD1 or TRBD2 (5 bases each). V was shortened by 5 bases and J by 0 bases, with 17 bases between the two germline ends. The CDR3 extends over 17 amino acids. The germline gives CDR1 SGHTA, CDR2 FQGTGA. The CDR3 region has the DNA TGTGCCAGCAGCACGTTAGGTGGGGGATACTCCTACAATGAGCAGTTCTTC. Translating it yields CASSTLGGGYSYNEQFF.